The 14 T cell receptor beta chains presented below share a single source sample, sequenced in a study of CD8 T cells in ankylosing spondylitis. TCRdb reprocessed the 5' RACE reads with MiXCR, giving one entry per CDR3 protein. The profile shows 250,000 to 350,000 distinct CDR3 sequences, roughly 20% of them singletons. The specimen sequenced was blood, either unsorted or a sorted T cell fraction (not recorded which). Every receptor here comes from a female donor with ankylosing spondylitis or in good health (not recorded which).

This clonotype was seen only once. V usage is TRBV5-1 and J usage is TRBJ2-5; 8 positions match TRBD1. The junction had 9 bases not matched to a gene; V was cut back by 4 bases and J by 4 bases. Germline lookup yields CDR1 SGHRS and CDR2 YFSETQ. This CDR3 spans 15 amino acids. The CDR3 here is CASSRNTDRGETQYF. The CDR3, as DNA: TGCGCCAGCAGCCGGAATACTGACAGGGGAGAGACCCAGTACTTC.

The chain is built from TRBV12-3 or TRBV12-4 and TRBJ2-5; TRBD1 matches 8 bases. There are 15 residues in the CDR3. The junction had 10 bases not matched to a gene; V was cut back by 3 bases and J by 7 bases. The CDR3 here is CASSFGQGAFATQYF. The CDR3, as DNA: TGTGCCAGCAGTTTCGGGCAGGGGGCGTTTGCGACCCAGTACTTC.

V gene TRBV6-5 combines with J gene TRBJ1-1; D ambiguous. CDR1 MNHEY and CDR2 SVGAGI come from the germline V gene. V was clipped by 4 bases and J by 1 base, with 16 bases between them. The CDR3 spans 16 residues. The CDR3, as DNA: TGTGCCAGCAGTTCCGGCTTGGGCCGGGGGAACACTGAAGCTTTCTTT. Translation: CASSSGLGRGNTEAFF.

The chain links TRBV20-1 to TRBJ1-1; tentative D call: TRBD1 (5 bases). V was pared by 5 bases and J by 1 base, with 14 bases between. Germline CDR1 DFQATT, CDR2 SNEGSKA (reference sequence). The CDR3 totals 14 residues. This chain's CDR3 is CSAGATVTNTEAFF. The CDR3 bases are TGCAGTGCTGGAGCGACAGTTACGAACACTGAAGCTTTCTTT.

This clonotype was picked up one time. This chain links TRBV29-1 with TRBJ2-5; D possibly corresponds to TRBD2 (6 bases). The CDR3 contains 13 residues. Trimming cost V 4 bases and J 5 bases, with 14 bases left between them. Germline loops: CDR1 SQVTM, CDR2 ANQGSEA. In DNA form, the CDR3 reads TGCAGCGTTGTCAGGGCGGCGGGGGAGACCCAGTACTTC. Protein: CSVVRAAGETQYF.

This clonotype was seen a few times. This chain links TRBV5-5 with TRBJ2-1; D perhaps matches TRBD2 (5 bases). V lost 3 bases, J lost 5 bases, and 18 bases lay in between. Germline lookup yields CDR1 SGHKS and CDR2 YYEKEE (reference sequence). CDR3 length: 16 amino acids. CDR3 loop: CASSSLGAKKDNEQFF. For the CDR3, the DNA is TGTGCCAGCAGCTCCTTGGGAGCCAAGAAGGACAATGAGCAGTTCTTC.

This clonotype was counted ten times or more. The DNA for the CDR3 is TGTGCCAGCAGTTTAGATCTAGCGGTGGGTGAGCAGTTCTTC. It translates to CASSLDLAVGEQFF. This chain joins TRBV12-3 or TRBV12-4 and TRBJ2-1; 7 nucleotides match TRBD2. CDR3 length: 14 residues. The V segment lost 1 base and the J segment 9 bases; nucleotides outside the gene matches: 6.

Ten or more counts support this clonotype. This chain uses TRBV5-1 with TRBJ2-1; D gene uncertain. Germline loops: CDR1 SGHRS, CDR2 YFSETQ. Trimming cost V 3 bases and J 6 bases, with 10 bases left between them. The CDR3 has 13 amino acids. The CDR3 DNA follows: TGCGCCAGCAGCTACCGACGGACCAATGAGCAGTTCTTC. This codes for CASSYRRTNEQFF.

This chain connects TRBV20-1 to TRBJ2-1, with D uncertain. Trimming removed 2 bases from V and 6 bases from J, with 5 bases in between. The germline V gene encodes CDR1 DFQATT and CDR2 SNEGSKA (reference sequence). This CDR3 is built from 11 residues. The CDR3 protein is CSARFSNEQFF. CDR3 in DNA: TGCAGTGCTAGATTTTCCAATGAGCAGTTCTTC.

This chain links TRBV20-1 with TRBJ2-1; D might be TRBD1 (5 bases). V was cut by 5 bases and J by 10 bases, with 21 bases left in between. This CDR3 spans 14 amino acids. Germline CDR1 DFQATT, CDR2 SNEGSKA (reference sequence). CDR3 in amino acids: CSALKGASRQEQFF. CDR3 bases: TGCAGTGCTCTCAAAGGGGCCTCCCGGCAGGAGCAGTTCTTC.

CDR3 region: CSARPGTSGYIGQYF. The DNA for the CDR3 is TGCAGTGCTAGACCCGGGACTAGCGGGTATATCGGGCAGTACTTC. The chain couples TRBV20-1 to TRBJ2-7; the match to TRBD2 covers 12 bases. V was pared by 2 bases and J by 9 bases, with 11 bases of the junction left unmatched. This CDR3 has 15 amino acids. Germline V gene data show CDR1 as DFQATT and CDR2 as SNEGSKA (reference sequence).

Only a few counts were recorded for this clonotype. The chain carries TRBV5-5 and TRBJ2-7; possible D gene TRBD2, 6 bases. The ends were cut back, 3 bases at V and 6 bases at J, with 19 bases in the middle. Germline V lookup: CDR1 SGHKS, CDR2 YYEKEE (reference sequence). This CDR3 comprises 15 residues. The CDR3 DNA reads TGTGCCAGCAGCTCCGCCCTTGGCAGGGAGGTCGAGCAGTACTTC. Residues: CASSSALGREVEQYF.

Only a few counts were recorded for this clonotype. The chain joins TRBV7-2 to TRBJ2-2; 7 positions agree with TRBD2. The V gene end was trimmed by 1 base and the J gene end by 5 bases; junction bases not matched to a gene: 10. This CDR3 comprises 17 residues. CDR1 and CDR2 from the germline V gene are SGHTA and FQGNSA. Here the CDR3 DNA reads TGTGCCAGCAGCTTAGGAGAGGCGGGAGAGCGGACCGGGGAGCTGTTTTTT. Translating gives CASSLGEAGERTGELFF. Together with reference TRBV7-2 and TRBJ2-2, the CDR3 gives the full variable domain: GAGVSQSPSNKVTEKGKDVELRCDPISGHTALYWYRQSLGQGLEFLIYFQGNSAPDKSGLPSDRFSAERTGGSVSTLTIQRTQQEDSAVYLCASSLGEAGERTGELFFGEGSRLTVL.

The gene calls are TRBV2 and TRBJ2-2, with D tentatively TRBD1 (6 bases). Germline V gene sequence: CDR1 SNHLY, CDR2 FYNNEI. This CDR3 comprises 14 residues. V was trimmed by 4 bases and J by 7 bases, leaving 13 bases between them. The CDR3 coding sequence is TGTGCCAGCAGTGTCAACAGGGCAAACGGGGAGCTGTTTTTT. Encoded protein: CASSVNRANGELFF.